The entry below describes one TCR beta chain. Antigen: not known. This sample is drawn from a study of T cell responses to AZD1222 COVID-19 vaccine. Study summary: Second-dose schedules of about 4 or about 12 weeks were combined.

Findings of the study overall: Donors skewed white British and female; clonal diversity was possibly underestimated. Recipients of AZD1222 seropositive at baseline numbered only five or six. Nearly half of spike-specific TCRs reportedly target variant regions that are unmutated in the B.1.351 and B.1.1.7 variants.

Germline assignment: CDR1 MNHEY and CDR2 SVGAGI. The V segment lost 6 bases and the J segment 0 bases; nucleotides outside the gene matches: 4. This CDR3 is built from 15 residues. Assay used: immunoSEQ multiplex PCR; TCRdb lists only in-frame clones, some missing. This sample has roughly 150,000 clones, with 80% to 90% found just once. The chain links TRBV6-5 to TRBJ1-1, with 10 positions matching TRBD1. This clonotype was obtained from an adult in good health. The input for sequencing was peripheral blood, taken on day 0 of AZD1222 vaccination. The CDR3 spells CASRLDRGMNTEAFF. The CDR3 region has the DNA TGTGCCAGCAGATTGGACAGGGGGATGAACACTGAAGCTTTCTTT.